This TCR beta chain is drawn from a study of T-cell memory formation after mild COVID-19. Whole-study context: The two donors had largely donor-specific TCR clusters.

Study-wide points: Nothing showed for sure that second-wave clones peaking on day 37 were SARS-CoV-2 specific. Researchers found some responding clones in pre-infection memory, a sign that cross-reactive memory joined.

One entry per CDR3 protein results from TCRdb running MiXCR on the 5' RACE reads. Of 300,000 to 400,000 distinct CDR3 sequences listed, over 13% are singletons. This clonotype was detected only a few times. Its antigen remains unidentified. With V trimmed by 3 bases and J by 1 base, 4 bases remained unmatched. CDR3 length: 14 residues. Germline V gene data show CDR1 as DFQATT and CDR2 as SNEGSKA (reference sequence). Sequencing was performed on PBMCs or a T cell subset sorted from them (not recorded which). The chain uses TRBV20-1 and TRBJ1-1; 8 nucleotides agree with TRBD1. This TCR was sampled from a man younger than 35 who had mild COVID-19 (a few samples of this study predate the infection). Cell type and time point are not known. The CDR3 reads CSARVGQGNTEAFF. The CDR3 coding sequence is TGCAGTGCTAGGGTCGGACAGGGGAACACTGAAGCTTTCTTT.